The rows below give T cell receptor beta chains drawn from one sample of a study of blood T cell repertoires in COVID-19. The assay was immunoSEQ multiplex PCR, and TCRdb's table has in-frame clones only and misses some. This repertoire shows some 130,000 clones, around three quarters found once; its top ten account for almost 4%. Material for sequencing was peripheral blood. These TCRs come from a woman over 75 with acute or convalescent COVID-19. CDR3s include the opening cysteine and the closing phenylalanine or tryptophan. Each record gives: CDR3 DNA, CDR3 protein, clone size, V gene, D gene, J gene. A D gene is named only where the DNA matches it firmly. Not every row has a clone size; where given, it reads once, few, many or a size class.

TGTGCCAGCAGGACCTCGGGAAACTATGGCTACACCTTC,CASRTSGNYGYTF,.,TRBV28,.,TRBJ1-2
TGTGCCAGCAGCTTCGGACAGCCAACCTACGAGCAGTACTTC,CASSFGQPTYEQYF,.,TRBV7-2,.,TRBJ2-7
TGTGCCAGCAGCCGTCAGGGCGCGAACACCGGGGAGCTGTTTTTT,CASSRQGANTGELFF,.,TRBV7-2,.,TRBJ2-2
TGTGCCAGCAGCTTAATGACAGGGGGTTTAAATGAGCAGTTCTTC,CASSLMTGGLNEQFF,.,TRBV7-3,TRBD1,TRBJ2-1
TGTGCCAGCAGTCCCAGGGGGCGCGCAGGCGAGCAGTACTTC,CASSPRGRAGEQYF,once,TRBV27,TRBD1,TRBJ2-7
TGTGCCAGCAGTTTGGGCGGACTAGCCTCCGAGCAGTACTTC,CASSLGGLASEQYF,few,TRBV28,TRBD2,TRBJ2-7
TGTGCCAGCAGCTTATTTACTGAGGATACCGAGCAGTACTTC,CASSLFTEDTEQYF,few,TRBV7-2,.,TRBJ2-7
TGTGCCAGCAGCATAGCAGGGGCACGGACTGAAGCTTTCTTT,CASSIAGARTEAFF,.,TRBV7-2,.,TRBJ1-1
TGTGCCAGCACCTCAGGGACAGATACGCAGTATTTT,CASTSGTDTQYF,.,TRBV6-5,.,TRBJ2-3
TGCGCCAGCAGCTTCGGGGGTAGCGGAAGCACAGATACGCAGTATTTT,CASSFGGSGSTDTQYF,once,TRBV5-1,.,TRBJ2-3
TGTGCCAGCAGCTTAGTAGGTGGGACTAGTAGCGCGGATACGCAGTATTTT,CASSLVGGTSSADTQYF,.,TRBV7-2,TRBD2,TRBJ2-3
TGTGCCAGCAGCAAAGCTAGCAGTAGACATGAAAAACTGTTTTTT,CASSKASSRHEKLFF,.,TRBV21-1,.,TRBJ1-4
TGTGCCAGCAGTTTATCGGACAGGGAAGCTTTCTTT,CASSLSDREAFF,.,TRBV6-1,TRBD1,TRBJ1-1
TGTGCCAGCAAGAGTAGCGAAATAGATACGCAGTATTTT,CASKSSEIDTQYF,.,TRBV2,.,TRBJ2-3
TGTGCCAGCAGTGGGGGAGGGAGTGCAGATACGCAGTATTTT,CASSGGGSADTQYF,.,TRBV6-4,TRBD2,TRBJ2-3
TGTGCCAGTAGCCGGGACACCCTTCAAGAGACCCAGTACTTC,CASSRDTLQETQYF,.,TRBV19,.,TRBJ2-5
TGCGCCAGCAGCCAAGGGATAGCGTCAGATACGCAGTATTTT,CASSQGIASDTQYF,.,TRBV4-3,.,TRBJ2-3
TGTGCCTGGAGCTTTGATGGGCAGAGCTCCTACGAGCAGTACTTC,CAWSFDGQSSYEQYF,few,TRBV30,.,TRBJ2-7
TGCGCCAGCAGTGAGTCGCCAGGTAACACTGAAGCTTTCTTT,CASSESPGNTEAFF,few,TRBV10-1,.,TRBJ1-1
TGTGCCAGCAGTTGGACTAGCGGCTACGAGCAGTACTTC,CASSWTSGYEQYF,.,TRBV6-2/TRBV6-3,TRBD2,TRBJ2-7
TGCGCCAGCAGCTTGGACCCAGGGTCGTATCAGCCCCAGCATTTT,CASSLDPGSYQPQHF,.,TRBV5-1,.,TRBJ1-5
TGTGCCAGCAGCCTGACTAGCGGGGTCACAGATACGCAGTATTTT,CASSLTSGVTDTQYF,.,TRBV5-4,TRBD2,TRBJ2-3
TGTGCCAGCAGCCGACTATCGGGGGAGCTGTTTTTT,CASSRLSGELFF,.,TRBV3-1/TRBV3-2,.,TRBJ2-2
TGTGCCAGCGGACAGGGGCTTGAAAAACTGTTTTTT,CASGQGLEKLFF,few,TRBV2,TRBD1,TRBJ1-4
TGTGCCAGCAGCTTTAACCGCGGGGATGGCTACACCTTC,CASSFNRGDGYTF,.,TRBV7-9,.,TRBJ1-2
TGTGCCAGTAGTACAACCCCCGGGACAGGCTATGGCTACACCTTC,CASSTTPGTGYGYTF,.,TRBV19,TRBD1,TRBJ1-2
TGTGCCAGCAGTTTATCGTGGACAGGTCGGGAGACCCAGTACTTC,CASSLSWTGRETQYF,.,TRBV27,TRBD1,TRBJ2-5
TGTGCCAGCAGTTACAGGGGCACCGGGGAGCTGTTTTTT,CASSYRGTGELFF,.,TRBV6-2/TRBV6-3,.,TRBJ2-2
TGTGCCAGTAGTCCTGAAACCCGAACAGGGCCCCGGAGGTTT,CASSPETRTGPRRF,.,TRBV19,.,TRBJ1-1
TGTGCCAGTAGTGGGACAGGAAATCAGCCCCAGCATTTT,CASSGTGNQPQHF,.,TRBV19,TRBD1,TRBJ1-5
TGTGCCAGCAGCTATAACAGGGGTCCCCAGCATTTT,CASSYNRGPQHF,.,TRBV7-2,TRBD1,TRBJ1-5
TGTGCCAGCATGGCCCCGGGGGGACCCTTCTATGGCTACACCTTC,CASMAPGGPFYGYTF,.,TRBV28,.,TRBJ1-2
TGTGCCAGCACGGACAGTTATCAGCCCCAGCATTTT,CASTDSYQPQHF,.,TRBV7-2,.,TRBJ1-5
TGTGCCAGCAGTTACGGACAGGGGGCTGGCTACACCTTC,CASSYGQGAGYTF,.,TRBV6-5,TRBD1,TRBJ1-2
TGTGCCAGTAGTACCACCTTCGGGGGAACCTTGAACACTGAAGCTTTCTTT,CASSTTFGGTLNTEAFF,.,TRBV19,.,TRBJ1-1
TGTGCCAGCAGCGTAGGAGACAGCTATGGCTACACCTTC,CASSVGDSYGYTF,.,TRBV9,.,TRBJ1-2
TGTGCCAGCAGCCAAGATTTTTGGGCCACCCAGTTCTTC,CASSQDFWATQFF,.,TRBV3-1/TRBV3-2,.,TRBJ2-1